This T cell receptor beta chain was sequenced in a study of cytomegalovirus exposure and HLA in healthy donors. The CDR3 is made up of 15 amino acids. Germline assignment: CDR1 KGHSH and CDR2 LQKENI. V lost 7 bases and J lost 10, with 22 bases in between. The PCR employed 60 Vbeta primers together with 13 Jbeta primers. TCRdb keeps only in-frame clones here, not all; method: immunoSEQ multiplex PCR. The repertoire includes fewer than 200,000 clones, about three quarters of them detected once, and approximately 5.1% sits in the top ten. Only one count was recorded for this clone. The antigen remains unidentified. Study-wide results and caveats: The majority of TCR sequences were rare, yet some public TCRs appeared in many donors.

This receptor was identified in a man in his forties in good health and CMV-seronegative. The sample consisted of PBMCs. The V gene is TRBV18, the J gene TRBJ2-2; maybe TRBD2 (6 bases). CDR3 protein: CASLTGRRGTAELFF. CDR3 in DNA: TGTGCCAGCTTAACGGGCCGGCGGGGAACGGCGGAGCTGTTTTTT.